The sequence of this TCR beta chain was determined in a study of blood T cell repertoires in COVID-19. In the original analysis: Reference gene primer amplification gave estimated nucleated cell counts. Method: immunoSEQ multiplex PCR; TCRdb's copy keeps in-frame clones and lacks some. That table supplies the V and J calls and clone size; D and trimming were determined from the DNA. This sample has approximately 30,000 clones, with around 89% found just once. Germline lookup yields CDR1 SNHLY and CDR2 FYNNEI. CDR3 length: 14 amino acids. Trimming cost V 7 bases and J 1 base; bases outside gene matches: 4.

The sequencing sample was made of peripheral blood. The source is a woman aged 40 to 49 with active or convalescent COVID-19. The V and J genes are TRBV2 and TRBJ1-1; 9 nucleotides align to TRBD1. CDR3 sequence (DNA): TGTGCCAGCATTCCGGGACAGGGGAACACTGAAGCTTTCTTT. This translates into CASIPGQGNTEAFF.